One sample yielded the 27 T cell receptor beta chains listed below, sequenced in a study of T-cell memory formation after mild COVID-19. TCRdb used MiXCR to reprocess the 5' RACE reads, holding one entry per CDR3 protein. The sample records 190,000 or so distinct CDR3 sequences, around 21% being singletons. The sequenced sample was PBMCs or a T cell subset sorted from them (not recorded which). All receptors derive from an adult woman who had mild COVID-19 (a few samples of this study predate the infection). Cell type and time point are not known.

The chain combines TRBV29-1 with TRBJ1-2; D is perhaps TRBD1 (5 bases). This CDR3 has 15 residues. Trimming took 1 base from V and 0 from J, leaving 12 bases between them. Germline lookup yields CDR1 SQVTM and CDR2 ANQGSEA. CDR3 bases: TGCAGCGTTGAAGTAAGCGAGGGGCCTAACTATGGCTACACCTTC. Translating gives CSVEVSEGPNYGYTF. The full variable domain, in which reference TRBV29-1 and TRBJ1-2 provide the parts outside the CDR3, is SAVISQKPSRDICQRGTSLTIQCQVDSQVTMMFWYRQQPGQSLTLIATANQGSEATYESGFVIDKFPISRPNLTFSTLTVSNMSPEDSSIYLCSVEVSEGPNYGYTFGSGTRLTVV.

The rearrangement joins TRBV13 to TRBJ1-4; D may be TRBD1 (5 bases). Germline CDR1 reads PRHDT; CDR2 reads FYEKMQ (reference sequence). The V end lost 3 bases, the J end lost 2 bases, and 7 bases lay between the germline ends. The CDR3 covers 14 residues. The CDR3 sequence is CASSFRGTNEKLFF. The CDR3 nucleotides are TGTGCCAGCAGCTTTAGGGGTACTAATGAAAAACTGTTTTTT.

The sample holds a few counts of this clonotype. The gene calls are TRBV19 and TRBJ1-5, with D unclear. V dropped 7 bases and J dropped 6 bases, with 13 bases sitting between them. Looked up from germline, CDR1 is LNHDA and CDR2 is SQIVND (reference sequence). CDR3 length: 13 residues. CDR3 loop: CASIPSWGQPQHF. The CDR3 coding sequence is TGTGCCAGTATCCCCTCGTGGGGTCAGCCCCAGCATTTT.

The CDR3 loop is CASSISPHRAETQYF. DNA of the CDR3: TGTGCCAGTAGTATATCCCCCCACAGGGCGGAGACCCAGTACTTC. The rearrangement links TRBV19 to TRBJ2-5, with D possibly TRBD1 on 6 matching bases. Trimming stripped 2 bases from V and 5 bases from J, with 15 bases between. Per germline, CDR1 LNHDA and CDR2 SQIVND (reference sequence). This CDR3 comprises 15 residues. The variable domain in full, with the rest retrieved from reference TRBV19 and TRBJ2-5, is DGGITQSPKYLFRKEGQNVTLSCEQNLNHDAMYWYRQDPGQGLRLIYYSQIVNDFQKGDIAEGYSVSREKKESFPLTVTSAQKNPTAFYLCASSISPHRAETQYFGPGTRLLVL.

This chain links TRBV5-1 with TRBJ1-1; TRBD1 is a possible D gene (6 bases). Germline V gives CDR1 SGHRS, CDR2 YFSETQ. The V and J ends lost 3 bases and 5 bases respectively, with 8 bases between them. The CDR3 covers 12 residues. As DNA, the CDR3 is TGCGCCAGCAGCTCAGGGGTTACTGAAGCTTTCTTT. Its translation is CASSSGVTEAFF. Combining the CDR3 with reference TRBV5-1 and TRBJ1-1 gives the whole variable domain KAGVTQTPRYLIKTRGQQVTLSCSPISGHRSVSWYQQTPGQGLQFLFEYFSETQRNKGNFPGRFSGRQFSNSRSEMNVSTLELGDSALYLCASSSGVTEAFFGQGTRLTVV.

The chain links TRBV7-6 to TRBJ2-2, with D tentatively TRBD1 (6 bases). The germline V gene encodes CDR1 SGHVS and CDR2 FNYEAQ. The length of the CDR3 is 21 residues. Trimming shortened V by 1 base and J by 0 bases, and 24 bases separated the two germline ends. This CDR3 reads CASSLEENRTDYLTNTGELFF. Here the CDR3 DNA reads TGTGCCAGCAGCTTAGAGGAAAATAGGACAGACTACTTAACGAACACCGGGGAGCTGTTTTTT.

The V call is TRBV25-1, the J call TRBJ2-7, with TRBD1 as a possible D gene (5 bases). V lost 8 bases, J lost 0 bases, and 17 bases lay in between. This CDR3 has 15 residues. Per the germline V gene, CDR1 is MGHDK and CDR2 is SYGVNS. The CDR3 nucleotides are TGTGCCAGCCAACCAGAGGACAAATTCTCCTACGAGCAGTACTTC. Amino acid sequence: CASQPEDKFSYEQYF.

This clonotype was seen a few times. The gene calls are TRBV4-2 and TRBJ1-1; weak D call: TRBD1 (6 bases). The CDR3 length is 15 residues. Trimming took off 0 bases at V and 5 bases at J, with 13 bases between the two ends. Germline values: CDR1 LGHNA, CDR2 YNFKEQ. The CDR3 nucleotides read TGTGCCAGCAGCCAAGAAAGGGGTCAGGGGACTGAAGCTTTCTTT. It encodes CASSQERGQGTEAFF.

The rearrangement links TRBV24-1 to TRBJ2-2; D might be TRBD1 (5 bases). V gave up 6 bases and J gave up 6 bases, with 16 bases separating them. The CDR3 spans 15 residues. CDR1 and CDR2 from the germline V gene are KGHDR and SFDVKD. DNA of the CDR3: TGTGCCACCAGTTTCGGACACGGGCGGCCCGGGGAGCTGTTTTTT. It encodes CATSFGHGRPGELFF.

This clonotype was detected only a few times. The chain combines TRBV29-1 with TRBJ2-3; 9 bases align to TRBD1. The CDR3 loop spans 17 amino acids. CDR1 and CDR2 (germline): SQVTM, ANQGSEA. After removal of 5 bases from V and 0 bases from J, the junction contained 12 bases not matched to a gene. In DNA, the CDR3 is TGCAGCGTTACCAGCGGGACAGGGCTCTCTAGCACAGATACGCAGTATTTT. Translating gives CSVTSGTGLSSTDTQYF.

The sample holds a few counts of this clonotype. The chain links TRBV6-2 or TRBV6-3 to TRBJ2-1, with a possible D match to TRBD2 (5 bases). Per the germline V gene, CDR1 is MNHEY and CDR2 is SVGEGT. The CDR3 totals 14 residues. Trimming pared 1 base from V and 8 bases from J, leaving 12 bases between. The CDR3 region has the DNA TGTGCCAGCAGTTACTTGGGAGTCTGGGATGAGCAGTTCTTC. Amino acid sequence: CASSYLGVWDEQFF.

This clonotype was seen a few times. The CDR3 nucleotides read TGTGCCAGCAGTTTATTATTCGGGGACAGCGAACGTACAATCAATACCTACGAGCAGTACTTC. Its protein is CASSLLFGDSERTINTYEQYF. The chain combines TRBV28 with TRBJ2-7; 7 nucleotides agree with TRBD1. V trimming: 1 base; J trimming: 2 bases; junction bases outside the gene matches: 23. The CDR3 runs 21 residues. The V gene's germline CDR1 is MDHEN and CDR2 SYDVKM.

This clonotype has only one observation. The rearrangement links TRBV12-3 or TRBV12-4 to TRBJ2-2, with D tentatively TRBD2 (5 bases). The V and J ends lost 6 bases and 4 bases respectively, with 15 bases between them. The CDR3 spans 15 residues. CDR3 residues: CASRPDSGGTGELFF. The CDR3 DNA reads TGTGCCAGCAGACCGGACTCGGGTGGCACCGGGGAGCTGTTTTTT.

The gene calls are TRBV7-9 and TRBJ2-5; 10 bases agree with TRBD2. J was trimmed by 2 bases and V by 4 bases; bases with no gene match: 4. This CDR3 is built from 15 residues. In germline, CDR1 is SEHNR, CDR2 FQNEAQ (reference sequence). CDR3 region: CASSSGTSVQETQYF. The CDR3 nucleotides read TGTGCCAGCAGCTCCGGGACTAGCGTTCAAGAGACCCAGTACTTC.

CDR3 nucleotide sequence: TGCGCCAGCAGGCCCGTTTCCTCGGCCGGGGAGCTGTTTTTT. It translates to CASRPVSSAGELFF. The genes are TRBV5-1 and TRBJ2-2; D gene unclear. Germline loops: CDR1 SGHRS, CDR2 YFSETQ. Trimming took off 5 bases at V and 6 bases at J, with 14 bases between the two ends. The CDR3 has 14 amino acids.

This clonotype came up a few times. The CDR3 coding sequence is TGTGCCAGCAGCCAAGACTCCCTAGATGGGACCCAGTACTTC. This sequence encodes CASSQDSLDGTQYF. The V call is TRBV3-1, the J call TRBJ2-5, with no clear D. Trimming stripped 0 bases from V and 7 bases from J, with 12 bases between. The CDR3 runs to 14 residues. The germline V gene encodes CDR1 LGHDT and CDR2 YNNKEL (reference sequence).

This clonotype came up a few times. The chain recombines TRBV7-6 with TRBJ2-7; 10 nucleotides match TRBD2. The ends lost 3 bases at V and 4 bases at J; junction bases unmatched: 6. Germline V CDR1 and CDR2: SGHVS, FNYEAQ. This CDR3 comprises 15 residues. CDR3: CASSLSGRGPYEQYF. Written as DNA, the CDR3 is TGTGCCAGCAGCTTGAGCGGGAGGGGACCTTACGAGCAGTACTTC.

This clonotype was detected only a few times. The chain recombines TRBV7-6 with TRBJ2-7; tentatively, D is TRBD1 or TRBD2 (5 bases each). The V end lost 3 bases, the J end lost 4 bases, and 13 bases lay between the germline ends. The CDR3 length is 14 residues. Germline V gene data show CDR1 as SGHVS and CDR2 as FNYEAQ. Here the CDR3 DNA reads TGTGCCAGCAGCTTTAACGGGGCCGATTACGAGCAGTACTTC. This translates into CASSFNGADYEQYF.

This clonotype was detected only a few times. V usage is TRBV25-1 and J usage is TRBJ2-1, with 10 positions matching TRBD2. Trimming cost V 2 bases and J 4 bases; bases outside gene matches: 14. The V gene's germline CDR1 is MGHDK and CDR2 SYGVNS. The CDR3 covers 19 residues. The CDR3 reads CASSEGLAGTSGIYNEQFF. In DNA, the CDR3 is TGTGCCAGCAGTGAAGGGTTGGCGGGTACTAGCGGGATATACAATGAGCAGTTCTTC.

CDR3 nucleotides: TGTGCCAGCAGCTTATATGCGACAGGAGAGTATTTT. This gives the protein CASSLYATGEYF. This rearrangement joins TRBV7-8 to TRBJ2-3; possibly TRBD1 for D (6 bases). Germline CDR1 reads SGHVS; CDR2 reads FQNEAQ. The CDR3 spans 12 residues. Deletions cut 2 bases from V and 13 bases from J, with 13 bases between. Full variable domain (rest looked up from reference TRBV7-8 and TRBJ2-3): GAGVSQSPRYKVAKRGQDVALRCDPISGHVSLFWYQQALGQGPEFLTYFQNEAQLDKSGLPSDRFFAERPEGSVSTLKIQRTQQEDSAVYLCASSLYATGEYFGPGTRLTVL.

The sample holds a few counts of this clonotype. J is TRBJ2-3 and V is TRBV5-1; 7 bases are shared with TRBD2. This CDR3 has 15 amino acids. V was clipped by 3 bases and J by 3 bases; unmatched bases: 7. Germline lookup yields CDR1 SGHRS and CDR2 YFSETQ. The CDR3 protein is CASSSPSGKTDTQYF. The CDR3 DNA follows: TGCGCCAGCAGCTCTCCTAGCGGCAAGACAGATACGCAGTATTTT.

This rearrangement joins TRBV27 to TRBJ2-2; TRBD1 matches at 8 bases. The V gene's germline CDR1 is MNHEY and CDR2 SMNVEV (reference sequence). The CDR3 runs 14 residues. Germline trimming cut 7 bases from V and 1 base from J; bases unmatched to any gene: 2. CDR3 residues: CASTGQGNTGELFF. The DNA for the CDR3 is TGTGCCAGCACCGGACAGGGGAACACCGGGGAGCTGTTTTTT.

This CDR3 reads CASSLDLGERAFF. Here the CDR3 DNA reads TGCGCCAGCAGCTTGGACCTCGGAGAGAGAGCTTTCTTT. This rearrangement joins TRBV5-1 to TRBJ1-1; D ambiguous. Germline CDR1 and CDR2: SGHRS and YFSETQ. This CDR3 is built from 13 residues. V shed 0 bases and J shed 10 bases, with 13 bases lying between them. Combining the CDR3 with reference TRBV5-1 and TRBJ1-1 gives the whole variable domain KAGVTQTPRYLIKTRGQQVTLSCSPISGHRSVSWYQQTPGQGLQFLFEYFSETQRNKGNFPGRFSGRQFSNSRSEMNVSTLELGDSALYLCASSLDLGERAFFGQGTRLTVV.

The chain has TRBV6-2 or TRBV6-3 and TRBJ2-4; 9 nucleotides match TRBD1. CDR1 and CDR2 (germline): MNHEY, SVGEGT. This CDR3 is 16 amino acids long. The ends lost 7 bases at V and 9 bases at J; junction bases unmatched: 16. The CDR3 sequence is CASTPLDGTGSSIQYF. The CDR3, as DNA: TGTGCCAGCACCCCCCTCGACGGGACAGGGTCCTCCATTCAGTACTTC.

This clonotype came up a few times. The DNA of the CDR3 is TGTGCCAGCAGTTTTCTCCCGGGACAGGGGATGCCAGATACGCAGTATTTT. Translating it yields CASSFLPGQGMPDTQYF. This rearrangement joins TRBV27 to TRBJ2-3, with 10 positions matching TRBD1. From germline, CDR1 is MNHEY and CDR2 SMNVEV (reference sequence). This CDR3 is 17 amino acids long. Trimming removed 3 bases from V and 4 bases from J; junction bases left unmatched: 10.

A single count supports this clonotype. The gene calls are TRBV20-1 and TRBJ2-1; D is perhaps TRBD1 or TRBD2 (5 bases each). CDR3 size: 14 residues. The germline gives CDR1 DFQATT, CDR2 SNEGSKA (reference sequence). The V and J ends lost 0 bases and 10 bases respectively, with 16 bases between them. The CDR3 DNA sequence: TGCAGTGCTAGAGATGTGGGGCATTGGGGGGAGCAGTTCTTC. Protein sequence: CSARDVGHWGEQFF.

V is TRBV27 and J is TRBJ1-2; TRBD1 is a possible D gene (6 bases). Germline assignment: CDR1 MNHEY and CDR2 SMNVEV (reference sequence). The CDR3 extends over 14 amino acids. Trimming shortened V by 3 bases and J by 4 bases, and 12 bases separated the two germline ends. Here the CDR3 reads CASSFSRGVYGYTF. Written as DNA, the CDR3 is TGTGCCAGCAGTTTTTCTAGGGGGGTCTATGGCTACACCTTC.